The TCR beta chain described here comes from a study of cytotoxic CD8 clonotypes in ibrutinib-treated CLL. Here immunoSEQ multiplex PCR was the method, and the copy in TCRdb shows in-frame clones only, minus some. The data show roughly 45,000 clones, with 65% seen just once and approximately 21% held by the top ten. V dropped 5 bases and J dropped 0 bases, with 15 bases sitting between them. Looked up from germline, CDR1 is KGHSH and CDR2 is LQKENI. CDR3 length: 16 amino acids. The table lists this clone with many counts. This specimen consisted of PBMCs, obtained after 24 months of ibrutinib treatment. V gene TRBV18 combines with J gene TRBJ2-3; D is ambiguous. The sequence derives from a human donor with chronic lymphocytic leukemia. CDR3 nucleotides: TGTGCCAGCTCAATGGGCTCCTTTCCTAGCACAGATACGCAGTATTTT. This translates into CASSMGSFPSTDTQYF.